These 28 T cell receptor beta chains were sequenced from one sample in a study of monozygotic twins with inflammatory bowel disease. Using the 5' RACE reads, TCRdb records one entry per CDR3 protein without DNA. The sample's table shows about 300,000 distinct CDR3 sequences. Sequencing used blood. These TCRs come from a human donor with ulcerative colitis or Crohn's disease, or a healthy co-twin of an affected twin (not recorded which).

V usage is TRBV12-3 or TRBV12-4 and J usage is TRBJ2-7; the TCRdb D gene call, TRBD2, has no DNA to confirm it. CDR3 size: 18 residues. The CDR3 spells CASNLRGGRSGREYEQYF.

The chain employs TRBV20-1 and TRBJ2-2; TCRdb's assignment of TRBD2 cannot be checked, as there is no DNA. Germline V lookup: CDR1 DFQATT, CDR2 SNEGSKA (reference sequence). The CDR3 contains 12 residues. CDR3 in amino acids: CSLLGLTGELFF.

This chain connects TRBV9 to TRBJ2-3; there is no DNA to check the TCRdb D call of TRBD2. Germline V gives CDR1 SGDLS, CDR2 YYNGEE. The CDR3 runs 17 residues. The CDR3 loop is CASSQAIAGGPTDTQYF.

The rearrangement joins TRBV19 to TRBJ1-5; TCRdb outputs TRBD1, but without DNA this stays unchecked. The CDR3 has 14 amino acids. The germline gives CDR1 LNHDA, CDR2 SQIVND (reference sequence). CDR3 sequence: CASELGTGNQPQHF. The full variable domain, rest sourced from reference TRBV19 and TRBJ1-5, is DGGITQSPKYLFRKEGQNVTLSCEQNLNHDAMYWYRQDPGQGLRLIYYSQIVNDFQKGDIAEGYSVSREKKESFPLTVTSAQKNPTAFYLCASELGTGNQPQHFGDGTRLSIL.

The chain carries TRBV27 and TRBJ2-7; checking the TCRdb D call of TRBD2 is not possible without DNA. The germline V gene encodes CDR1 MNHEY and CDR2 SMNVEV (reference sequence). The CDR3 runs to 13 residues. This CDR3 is CASNRAGNYEQYF.

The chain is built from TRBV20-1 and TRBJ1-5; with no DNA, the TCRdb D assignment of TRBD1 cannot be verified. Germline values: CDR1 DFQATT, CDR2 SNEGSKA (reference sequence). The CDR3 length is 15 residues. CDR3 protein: CSASRDRGRWQPQHF.

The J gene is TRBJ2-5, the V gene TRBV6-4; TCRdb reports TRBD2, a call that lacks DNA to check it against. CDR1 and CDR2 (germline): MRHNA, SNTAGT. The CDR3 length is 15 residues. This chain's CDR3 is CASSVSAGGQETQYF.

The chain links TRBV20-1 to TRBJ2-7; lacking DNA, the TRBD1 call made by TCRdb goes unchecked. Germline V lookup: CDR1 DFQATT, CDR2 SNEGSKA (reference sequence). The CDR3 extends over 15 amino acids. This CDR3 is CSAIRDRDHSYEQYF.

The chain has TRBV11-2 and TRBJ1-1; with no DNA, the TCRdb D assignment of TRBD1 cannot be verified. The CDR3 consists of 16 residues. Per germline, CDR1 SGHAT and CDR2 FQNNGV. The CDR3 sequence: CASSLTDQGSAAEAFF.

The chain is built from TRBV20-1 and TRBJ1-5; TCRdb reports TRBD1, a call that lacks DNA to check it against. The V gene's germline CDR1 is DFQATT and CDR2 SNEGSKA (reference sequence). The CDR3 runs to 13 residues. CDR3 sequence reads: CSAGQGTDQPQHF.

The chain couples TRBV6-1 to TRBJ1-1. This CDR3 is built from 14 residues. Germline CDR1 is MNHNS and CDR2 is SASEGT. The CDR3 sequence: CASRSQHMNTEAFF.

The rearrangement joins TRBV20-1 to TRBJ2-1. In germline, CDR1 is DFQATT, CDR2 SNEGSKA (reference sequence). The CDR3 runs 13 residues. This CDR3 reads CSARGVALNEQFF.

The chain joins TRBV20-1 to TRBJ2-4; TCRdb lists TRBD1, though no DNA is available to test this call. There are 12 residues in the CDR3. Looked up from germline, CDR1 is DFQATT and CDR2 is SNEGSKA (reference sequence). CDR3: CSARGGADIQYF.

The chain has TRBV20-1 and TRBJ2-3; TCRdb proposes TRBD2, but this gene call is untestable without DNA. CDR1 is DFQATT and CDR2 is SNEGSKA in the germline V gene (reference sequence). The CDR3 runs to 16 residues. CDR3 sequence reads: CSASGWREGRADTQYF.

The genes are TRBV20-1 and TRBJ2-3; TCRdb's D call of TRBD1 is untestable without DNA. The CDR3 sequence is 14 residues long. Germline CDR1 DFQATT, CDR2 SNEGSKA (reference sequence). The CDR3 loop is CSPPHPFSRDTQYF.

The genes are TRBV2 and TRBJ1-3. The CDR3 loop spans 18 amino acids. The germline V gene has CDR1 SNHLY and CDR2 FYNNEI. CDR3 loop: CASSEQMSGIGAGNTIYF.

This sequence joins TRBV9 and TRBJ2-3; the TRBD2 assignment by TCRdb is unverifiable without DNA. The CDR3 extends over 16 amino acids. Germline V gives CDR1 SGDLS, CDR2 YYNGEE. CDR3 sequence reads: CASSGGQGLLTDTQYF.

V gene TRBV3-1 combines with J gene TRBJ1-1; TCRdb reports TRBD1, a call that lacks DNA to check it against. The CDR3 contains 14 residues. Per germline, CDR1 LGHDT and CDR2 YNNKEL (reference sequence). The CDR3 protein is CASSARDSHLEAFF.

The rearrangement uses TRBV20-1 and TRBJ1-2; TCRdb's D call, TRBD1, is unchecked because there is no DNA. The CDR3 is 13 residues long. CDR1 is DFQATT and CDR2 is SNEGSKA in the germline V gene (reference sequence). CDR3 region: CSAPDRGHQGYTF.

CDR3 sequence reads: CASSLGTQPQHF. The gene calls are TRBV7-9 and TRBJ1-5. Germline-derived CDR1 and CDR2 are SEHNR and FQNEAQ (reference sequence). This CDR3 is 12 amino acids long.

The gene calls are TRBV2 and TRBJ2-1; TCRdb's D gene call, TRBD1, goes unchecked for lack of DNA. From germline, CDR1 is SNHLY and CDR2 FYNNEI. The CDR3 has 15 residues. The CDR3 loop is CASRADRGAWGEQFF.

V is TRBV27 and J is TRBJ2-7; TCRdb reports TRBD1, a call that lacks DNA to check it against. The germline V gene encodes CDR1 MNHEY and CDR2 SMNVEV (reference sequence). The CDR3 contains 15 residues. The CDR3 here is CASSSVTRVHYEQYF.

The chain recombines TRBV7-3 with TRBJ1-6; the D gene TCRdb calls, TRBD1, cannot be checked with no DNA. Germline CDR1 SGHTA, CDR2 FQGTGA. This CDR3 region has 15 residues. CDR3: CASSLTPGVGSPLHF.

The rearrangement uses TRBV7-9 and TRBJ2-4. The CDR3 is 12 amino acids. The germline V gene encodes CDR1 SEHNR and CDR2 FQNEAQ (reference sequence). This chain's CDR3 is CASSFSANIQYF.

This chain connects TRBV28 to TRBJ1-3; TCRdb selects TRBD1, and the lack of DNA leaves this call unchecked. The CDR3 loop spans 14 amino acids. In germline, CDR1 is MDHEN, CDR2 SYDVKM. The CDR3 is CASNRQNTRNTIYF.

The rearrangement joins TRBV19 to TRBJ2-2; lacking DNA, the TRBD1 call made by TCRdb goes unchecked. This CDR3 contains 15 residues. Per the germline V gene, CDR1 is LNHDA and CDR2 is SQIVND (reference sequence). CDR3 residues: CASRTGSANTGELFF.

The CDR3 sequence: CASSSTGEYGGELFF. V and J are TRBV28 and TRBJ2-2; the TCRdb call, TRBD1, lacks DNA for checking. The CDR3 has 15 amino acids. Germline assignment: CDR1 MDHEN and CDR2 SYDVKM.

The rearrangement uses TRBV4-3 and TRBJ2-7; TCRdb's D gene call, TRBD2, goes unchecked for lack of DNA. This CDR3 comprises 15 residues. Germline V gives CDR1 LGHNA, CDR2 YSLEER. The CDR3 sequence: CASSTGREMAYEQYF.